The rows below give T cell receptor beta chains drawn from one sample of a study of blood T cell repertoires in COVID-19. Some clones are missing from TCRdb's copy, which holds only in-frame ones; the method was immunoSEQ multiplex PCR. The sample has around 300,000 clones; 88% are singletons. Sequenced: peripheral blood. The receptors come from a woman in her twenties or thirties with COVID-19, enrolled during active disease. CDR3s include the opening cysteine and the closing phenylalanine or tryptophan.

TRBV6-5,CASSYRGGQGYTF
TRBV5-1,CASSFNYPVEEQFF
TRBV11-2,CASSPQKPLTIYNEQFF
TRBV5-1,CASSLDPQGNNSPLHF
TRBV4-1,CASSQATWQATNEKLFF
TRBV5-6,CASRKTGALYGYTF
TRBV2,CASRRDSYGYTF
TRBV18,CASSPPISTGELFF
TRBV3-1/TRBV3-2,CASSYGLAGVSGKETQYF
TRBV27,CASSLSAGALQPQHF
TRBV7-2,CASSSDRGGGNQPQHF
TRBV6-1,CASSEGQPYEQYF
TRBV3-1/TRBV3-2,CASSQAPGNQPQHF
TRBV4-1,CASSQVVTVFYGYTF
TRBV20-1,CSASLVSSYNEQFF
TRBV28,CASSSLRGMNTEAFF
TRBV3-1/TRBV3-2,CASSQAHGYNEQFF
TRBV7-2,CATLAESNTEAFF
TRBV7-2,CASSLNREETQYF
TRBV24-1,CATSDRSGTGGETQYF
TRBV30,CAWAEQLNEKLFF
TRBV2,CASSETATNEKLFF
TRBV19,CASSIRKVRDYATGELFF
TRBV10-1,CASRPRQDGTEAFF
TRBV4-1,CASSQGPARQGTNEKLFF
TRBV27,CASSFSITQTQGTYEQYF
TRBV3-1/TRBV3-2,CASTGADTQYF
TRBV6-5,CASSYGTRFNEQFF